Listed here are 32 T cell receptor beta chains from one sample, sequenced in a study of T cells after yellow fever vaccination. TCRdb fed the 5' RACE reads into MiXCR, producing one record per CDR3 protein. The profile shows approximately 260,000 distinct CDR3 sequences, about 5.2% of them singletons. The source was CD4+ T cells sorted from PBMCs, collected on the day of the yellow fever booster vaccination. All receptors come from a man younger than 30 who received the YFV17D yellow fever vaccine.

This clonotype showed up just a few times. The chain couples TRBV15 to TRBJ1-1; no clear D gene. V lost 2 bases and J lost 7, with 11 bases in between. CDR3 size: 13 residues. Germline CDR1 and CDR2: LNHNV and YYDKDF (reference sequence). The CDR3 is CATSRPRDLEAFF. The CDR3 nucleotides are TGTGCCACCAGCAGACCTCGGGATCTTGAAGCTTTCTTT.

The chain has TRBV11-2 and TRBJ2-5; maybe TRBD1 (7 bases). CDR1 is SGHAT and CDR2 is FQNNGV in the germline V gene. This CDR3 comprises 15 residues. V lost 5 bases and J lost 4, with 17 bases in between. CDR3 loop: CASSRWRGPRETQYF. CDR3 DNA sequence: TGTGCCAGCAGCCGCTGGAGGGGGCCAAGAGAGACCCAGTACTTC.

DNA of the CDR3: TGTGCCAGCAGCCGAGGCGGGGGGTCCGGGGAGCTGTTTTTT. Amino acids: CASSRGGGSGELFF. The chain combines TRBV6-2 or TRBV6-3 with TRBJ2-2, with TRBD2 matching 8 bases. V shed 6 bases, J shed 6 bases, and the junction held 6 bases outside the gene matches. From germline, CDR1 is MNHEY and CDR2 SVGEGT. This CDR3 region has 14 residues.

This clonotype was recorded a few times. The genes are TRBV20-1 and TRBJ2-3; the D gene is possibly TRBD2 (5 bases). Germline V gene data show CDR1 as DFQATT and CDR2 as SNEGSKA (reference sequence). Trimming removed 3 bases from V and 2 bases from J, with 12 bases in between. This CDR3 comprises 14 residues. The CDR3 DNA reads as TGCAGTGCTAGTGCACAGCGGTTCACAGATACGCAGTATTTT. Translation gives CSASAQRFTDTQYF.

The sample holds a few counts of this clonotype. This chain uses TRBV7-3 with TRBJ2-7; 8 nucleotides agree with TRBD2. Unmatched junction bases numbered 2, after V lost 2 bases and J lost 5 bases. Germline assignment: CDR1 SGHTA and CDR2 FQGTGA. The CDR3 loop spans 13 amino acids. CDR3 protein: CASSLEAGDEQYV. The CDR3 DNA follows: TGTGCCAGCAGCTTAGAAGCGGGGGACGAGCAGTACGTC.

J is TRBJ2-2 and V is TRBV20-1; no definite D call. Between the trimmed V and J ends, which lost 4 bases and 5 bases, there was a span of 8 bases. The germline V gene encodes CDR1 DFQATT and CDR2 SNEGSKA (reference sequence). The CDR3 loop spans 12 amino acids. The chain's CDR3 is CSAIDQTGELFF. The CDR3 DNA is TGCAGTGCTATCGACCAAACCGGGGAGCTGTTTTTT.

This clonotype was detected many times. The chain employs TRBV12-3 or TRBV12-4 and TRBJ1-1; 8 bases map to TRBD1. Losses at the gene ends were 2 bases for V and 5 bases for J; bases not matched to a gene: 4. The CDR3 sequence is 14 residues long. The CDR3 region is CASSLQGARTEAFF. The CDR3, as DNA: TGTGCCAGCAGTTTACAGGGGGCGCGGACTGAAGCTTTCTTT.

This clonotype was seen repeatedly, ten times or more. The CDR3 DNA sequence: TGCGCCAGCAGCTTGGTACTGAACACTGAAGCTTTCTTT. Its protein product is CASSLVLNTEAFF. V usage is TRBV5-1 and J usage is TRBJ1-1; D is ambiguous. CDR1 SGHRS and CDR2 YFSETQ come from the germline V gene. The CDR3 contains 13 residues. Trimming stripped 0 bases from V and 0 bases from J, with 3 bases between.

The rearrangement uses TRBV7-2 and TRBJ2-5; D unresolved. Looked up from germline, CDR1 is SGHTA and CDR2 is FQGNSA. The CDR3 contains 14 residues. V was shortened by 3 bases and J by 3 bases, with 11 bases between the two germline ends. CDR3 protein: CASSFFTVEETQYF. CDR3 coding DNA: TGTGCCAGCAGCTTTTTTACAGTTGAAGAGACCCAGTACTTC.

The sample holds a few counts of this clonotype. The chain joins TRBV4-1 to TRBJ2-3; 8 bases are a match to TRBD2. Germline V lookup: CDR1 MGHRA, CDR2 YSYEKL. V was pared by 3 bases and J by 3 bases, with 8 bases of the junction left unmatched. The CDR3 runs 16 residues. The CDR3 here is CASSHPSGGGTDTQYF. The DNA for the CDR3 is TGCGCCAGCAGCCATCCTTCGGGGGGGGGGACAGATACGCAGTATTTT.

The chain carries TRBV7-2 and TRBJ1-2; TRBD1 might be the D (6 bases). Trimming cost V 4 bases and J 6 bases, with 18 bases left between them. Germline CDR1 and CDR2: SGHTA and FQGNSA. The CDR3 contains 15 residues. The DNA for the CDR3 is TGTGCCAGCAGCTCATACAGGGTACAAGGCGATGGCTACACCTTC. Translation: CASSSYRVQGDGYTF.

This clonotype was picked up a small number of times. V usage is TRBV20-1 and J usage is TRBJ1-1, with TRBD1 matching 7 bases. The germline V gene has CDR1 DFQATT and CDR2 SNEGSKA (reference sequence). The CDR3 covers 13 residues. V was clipped by 6 bases and J by 4 bases; unmatched bases: 8. CDR3 sequence (DNA): TGCAGTGCCGCCGACAGGGTTGGCACTGAAGCTTTCTTT. This sequence encodes CSAADRVGTEAFF.

The chain joins TRBV6-2 or TRBV6-3 to TRBJ1-5; TRBD1 is a possible D gene (5 bases). This CDR3 has 18 amino acids. Germline CDR1 is MNHEY and CDR2 is SVGEGT. The V and J ends lost 6 bases and 0 bases respectively, with 21 bases between them. The CDR3 coding sequence is TGTGCCAGCAGCTACCCGGCGCAGGGAGTATATAGCAATCAGCCCCAGCATTTT. Amino acids: CASSYPAQGVYSNQPQHF.

This clonotype was counted at least ten times. The rearrangement uses TRBV5-5 and TRBJ2-2; 14 bases fit TRBD2. The CDR3 contains 17 residues. Germline V gene data show CDR1 as SGHKS and CDR2 as YYEKEE (reference sequence). J gave up 2 bases and V 3 bases, and 3 bases lay outside the gene matches. Here the CDR3 reads CASSSTSGGANTGELFF. The CDR3 coding sequence is TGTGCCAGCAGCTCGACTAGCGGGGGGGCCAACACCGGGGAGCTGTTTTTT.

The CDR3 DNA reads as TGTGCCAGCCTGTATAGCAATCAGCCCCAGCATTTT. This encodes CASLYSNQPQHF. The chain joins TRBV21-1 to TRBJ1-5. TRBV21-1 is a recognized pseudogene. There are 12 residues in the CDR3.

There are a few counts of this clonotype. CDR3 sequence (DNA): TGTGCCAGCAGCTTAAATGAGGGACAGTCCTATGGCTACACCTTC. Its translation: CASSLNEGQSYGYTF. The rearrangement uses TRBV7-3 and TRBJ1-2, with TRBD1 matching 7 bases. Looked up from germline, CDR1 is SGHTA and CDR2 is FQGTGA. The CDR3 runs 15 residues. V dropped 1 base and J dropped 4; count of bases not matched to a gene: 6.

The chain couples TRBV5-1 to TRBJ2-3; 12 nucleotides align to TRBD2. This CDR3 is 15 amino acids long. Trimming at V came to 3 bases and at J to 5 bases, leaving 4 bases not matched to a gene. Germline V gene data show CDR1 as SGHRS and CDR2 as YFSETQ. The CDR3 nucleotides read TGCGCCAGCAGCTGGCTAGCGGGGGGGCAAGATACGCAGTATTTT. It translates to CASSWLAGGQDTQYF.

This clonotype came up many times. The V and J genes are TRBV24-1 and TRBJ2-1; D is possibly TRBD2 (5 bases). V was cut by 9 bases and J by 7 bases, with 15 bases left in between. CDR1 is KGHDR and CDR2 is SFDVKD in the germline V gene. The CDR3 loop spans 13 amino acids. The CDR3 sequence is CATATRARNEQFF. DNA of the CDR3: TGTGCCACCGCAACGAGGGCGCGGAATGAGCAGTTCTTC.

This clonotype was seen a few times. This sequence joins TRBV5-1 and TRBJ2-1; 9 bases line up with TRBD2. The CDR3 extends over 14 amino acids. Germline V CDR1 and CDR2: SGHRS, YFSETQ. V lost 3 bases, J lost 7 bases, and 5 bases stayed unmatched. CDR3 sequence (DNA): TGCGCCAGCAGCTCGGCTCTAGCGGGGAATGAGCAGTTCTTC. Residues: CASSSALAGNEQFF. The whole variable domain, filled in from reference TRBV5-1 and TRBJ2-1, reads KAGVTQTPRYLIKTRGQQVTLSCSPISGHRSVSWYQQTPGQGLQFLFEYFSETQRNKGNFPGRFSGRQFSNSRSEMNVSTLELGDSALYLCASSSALAGNEQFFGPGTRLTVL.

A few counts support this clonotype. This chain joins TRBV7-2 and TRBJ1-2, with 7 nucleotides matching TRBD1. This CDR3 comprises 14 residues. From germline, CDR1 is SGHTA and CDR2 FQGNSA. Trimming removed 5 bases from V and 6 bases from J; junction bases left unmatched: 9. The CDR3 DNA sequence: TGTGCCAGCAGCGTAGGCCAGGGGGGGGATGGCTACACCTTC. This gives the protein CASSVGQGGDGYTF.

Ten or more counts support this clonotype. The CDR3 bases are TGTGCCAGCAAAACTAGTCAACAGGAGACCCAGTACTTC. This encodes CASKTSQQETQYF. The gene calls are TRBV7-2 and TRBJ2-5; a possible D gene is TRBD2 (5 bases). V lost 7 bases and J 5 bases, leaving 14 bases between the germline ends. Germline lookup yields CDR1 SGHTA and CDR2 FQGNSA. The CDR3 contains 13 residues.

This clonotype came up many times. This sequence joins TRBV5-5 and TRBJ1-6; D call uncertain. Germline CDR1 reads SGHKS; CDR2 reads YYEKEE (reference sequence). The V gene lost 0 bases and the J gene lost 10 bases, with 8 bases spanning the gap. CDR3 length: 13 residues. The CDR3 DNA sequence: TGTGCCAGCAGCTTGGGAACGGGCTCACCCCTCCACTTT. Translated, it gives CASSLGTGSPLHF.

There are many counts of this clonotype. The V call is TRBV24-1, the J call TRBJ2-3, with 11 bases fitting TRBD1. V lost 0 bases to trimming and J lost 5 bases; unmatched junction nucleotides: 0. This CDR3 contains 15 residues. From germline, CDR1 is KGHDR and CDR2 SFDVKD. CDR3 sequence reads: CATSDLGTGGDTQYF. The CDR3 nucleotides are TGTGCCACCAGTGATTTGGGGACAGGGGGAGATACGCAGTATTTT.

This clonotype was seen a handful of times. This chain uses TRBV10-3 with TRBJ2-5; 9 bases map to TRBD1. The CDR3 extends over 15 amino acids. J was trimmed by 5 bases and V by 6 bases; bases with no gene match: 10. Germline V gene lookup returns CDR1 ENHRY and CDR2 SYGVKD. CDR3 DNA: TGTGCCATCAGCCAACAGGGGGCGAACGGGGAGACCCAGTACTTC. Its protein is CAISQQGANGETQYF.

At least ten counts were recorded for this clonotype. This chain links TRBV2 with TRBJ1-5; D might be TRBD1 (5 bases). V gave up 3 bases and J gave up 5 bases, with 14 bases separating them. The CDR3 spans 15 residues. Germline V gene sequence: CDR1 SNHLY, CDR2 FYNNEI. The CDR3 DNA sequence: TGTGCCAGCAGTGATGTCGGGGGTAGTGATCAGCCCCAGCATTTT. It specifies CASSDVGGSDQPQHF.

There are many counts of this clonotype. V is TRBV5-1 and J is TRBJ1-2; 8 bases align to TRBD1. Trimming at V came to 5 bases and at J to 5 bases, leaving 5 bases not matched to a gene. This CDR3 is 13 amino acids long. Germline assignment: CDR1 SGHRS and CDR2 YFSETQ. The CDR3 reads CASRGTGDYGYTF. The CDR3 nucleotides are TGCGCCAGCAGAGGGACAGGCGATTATGGCTACACCTTC.

The V and J genes are TRBV6-5 and TRBJ1-4, with D possibly matching TRBD1 (5 bases). V gave up 6 bases and J gave up 5 bases, with 13 bases separating them. The CDR3 consists of 14 residues. The germline V gene encodes CDR1 MNHEY and CDR2 SVGAGI. The DNA of the CDR3 is TGTGCCAGCAGATGGAAGGGGCAGAATGAAAAACTGTTTTTT. Translating it yields CASRWKGQNEKLFF.

CDR3 nucleotides: TGTGCCAGTGCCTCACAGCCGAACACTGAAGCTTTCTTT. It specifies CASASQPNTEAFF. The chain is built from TRBV6-1 and TRBJ1-1; D is unresolved. This CDR3 contains 13 residues. Trimming took off 9 bases at V and 1 base at J, with 12 bases between the two ends. Germline V gene sequence: CDR1 MNHNS, CDR2 SASEGT.

This clonotype came up many times. This chain uses TRBV12-3 or TRBV12-4 with TRBJ2-5; D ambiguous. The CDR3 is 13 amino acids. Trimming removed 2 bases at V and 3 bases at J, with 7 bases between. The CDR3 DNA sequence: TGTGCCAGCAGTTTAACCGGAAAAGAGACCCAGTACTTC. The encoded protein is CASSLTGKETQYF.

This sequence joins TRBV7-2 and TRBJ1-2, with 7 bases identical to TRBD1. Germline CDR1 is SGHTA and CDR2 is FQGNSA. V gave up 4 bases and J gave up 3 bases; unmatched junction bases: 5. The CDR3 length is 14 residues. The chain's CDR3 is CASSSQGQDYGYTF. The CDR3 nucleotides read TGTGCCAGCAGCTCACAGGGGCAGGACTATGGCTACACCTTC.

The chain is built from TRBV10-3 and TRBJ2-7; perhaps TRBD2 as D (6 bases). The CDR3 has 13 residues. Trimming took off 4 bases at V and 6 bases at J, with 13 bases between the two ends. Germline V lookup: CDR1 ENHRY, CDR2 SYGVKD. CDR3 nucleotide sequence: TGTGCCATCAGTGCGGTCGGGGGTGGCGAGCAGTACTTC. Its protein product is CAISAVGGGEQYF.

The table lists this clonotype with many counts. The gene calls are TRBV5-1 and TRBJ1-2; possibly TRBD1 for D (5 bases). V lost 2 bases and J 4 bases, leaving 12 bases between the germline ends. Per germline, CDR1 SGHRS and CDR2 YFSETQ. The CDR3 length is 14 residues. The DNA of the CDR3 is TGCGCCAGCAGCTTCCGACAGCGAAGCTATGGCTACACCTTC. Its translation: CASSFRQRSYGYTF.